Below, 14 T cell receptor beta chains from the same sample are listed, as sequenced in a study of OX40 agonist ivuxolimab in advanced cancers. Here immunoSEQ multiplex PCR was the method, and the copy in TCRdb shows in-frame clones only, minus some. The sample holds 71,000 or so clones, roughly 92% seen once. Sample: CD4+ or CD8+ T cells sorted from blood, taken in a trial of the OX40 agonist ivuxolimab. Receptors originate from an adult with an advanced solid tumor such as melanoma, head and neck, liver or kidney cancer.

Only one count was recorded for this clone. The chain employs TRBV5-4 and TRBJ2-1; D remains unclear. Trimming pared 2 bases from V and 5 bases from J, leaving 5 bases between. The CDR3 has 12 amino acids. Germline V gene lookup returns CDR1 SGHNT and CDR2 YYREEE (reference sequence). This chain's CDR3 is CASSLYNNEQFF. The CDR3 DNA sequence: TGTGCCAGCAGCTTATATAACAATGAGCAGTTCTTC.

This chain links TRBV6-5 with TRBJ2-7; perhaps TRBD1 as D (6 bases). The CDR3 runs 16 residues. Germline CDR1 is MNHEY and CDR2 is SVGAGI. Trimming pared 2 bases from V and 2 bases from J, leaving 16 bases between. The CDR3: CASSYNGGTVPYEQYF. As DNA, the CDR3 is TGTGCCAGCAGTTACAATGGGGGCACAGTCCCCTACGAGCAGTACTTC.

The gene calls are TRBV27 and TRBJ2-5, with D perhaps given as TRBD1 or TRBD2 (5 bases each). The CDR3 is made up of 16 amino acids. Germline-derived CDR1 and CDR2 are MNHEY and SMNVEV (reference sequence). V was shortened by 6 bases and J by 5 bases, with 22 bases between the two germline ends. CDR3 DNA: TGTGCCAGCAGAGGATTAGGCGGGCTTTGGGGGGAGACCCAGTACTTC. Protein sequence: CASRGLGGLWGETQYF.

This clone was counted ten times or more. The CDR3 coding sequence is TGTGCCAGTAAGGGACATGGTAACTCTGGGGCCAACGTCCTGACTTTC. It yields the protein CASKGHGNSGANVLTF. This chain joins TRBV19 and TRBJ2-6; possibly TRBD1 for D (6 bases). CDR1 and CDR2 (germline): LNHDA, SQIVND (reference sequence). The V end was cut by 7 bases, the J end by 0 bases, with 13 bases between. The CDR3 spans 16 residues.

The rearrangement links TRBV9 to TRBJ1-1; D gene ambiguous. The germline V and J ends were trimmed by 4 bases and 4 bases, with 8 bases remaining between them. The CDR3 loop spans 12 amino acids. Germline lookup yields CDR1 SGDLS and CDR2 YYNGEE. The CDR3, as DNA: TGTGCCAGCAGCCCCGGGAGCACTGAAGCTTTCTTT. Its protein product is CASSPGSTEAFF. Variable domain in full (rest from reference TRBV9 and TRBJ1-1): DSGVTQTPKHLITATGQRVTLRCSPRSGDLSVYWYQQSLDQGLQFLIQYYNGEERAKGNILERFSAQQFPDLHSELNLSSLELGDSALYFCASSPGSTEAFFGQGTRLTVV.

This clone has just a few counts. This CDR3 reads CASSEKQGQNTEAFF. The CDR3 nucleotides read TGTGCCAGTAGCGAGAAACAGGGACAGAACACTGAAGCTTTCTTT. The chain links TRBV19 to TRBJ1-1, with D perhaps matching TRBD1 (6 bases). CDR3 size: 15 residues. The V end lost 6 bases, the J end lost 1 base, and 15 bases lay between the germline ends. Germline V gene lookup returns CDR1 LNHDA and CDR2 SQIVND (reference sequence).

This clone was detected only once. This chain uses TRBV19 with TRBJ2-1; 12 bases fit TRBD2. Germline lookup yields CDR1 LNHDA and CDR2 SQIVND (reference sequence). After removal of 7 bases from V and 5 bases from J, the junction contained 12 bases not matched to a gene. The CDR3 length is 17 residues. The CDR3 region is CASTADPSGRAHNEQFF. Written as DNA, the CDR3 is TGTGCCAGTACCGCCGACCCTAGCGGGAGGGCCCACAATGAGCAGTTCTTC.

The CDR3 coding sequence is TGTGCCAGCAGCGTTTCCGGGGAGCTGTTTTTT. Residues: CASSVSGELFF. The V and J genes are TRBV9 and TRBJ2-2; no reliable D call. V lost 2 bases and J 6 bases, leaving 2 bases between the germline ends. Per germline, CDR1 SGDLS and CDR2 YYNGEE. There are 11 residues in the CDR3. Variable domain in full (rest from reference TRBV9 and TRBJ2-2): DSGVTQTPKHLITATGQRVTLRCSPRSGDLSVYWYQQSLDQGLQFLIQYYNGEERAKGNILERFSAQQFPDLHSELNLSSLELGDSALYFCASSVSGELFFGEGSRLTVL.

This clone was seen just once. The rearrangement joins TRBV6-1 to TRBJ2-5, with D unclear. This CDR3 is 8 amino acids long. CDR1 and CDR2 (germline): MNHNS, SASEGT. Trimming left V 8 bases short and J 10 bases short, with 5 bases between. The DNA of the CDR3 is TGTGCCAGCTGGGACCAGTACTTC. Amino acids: CASWDQYF.

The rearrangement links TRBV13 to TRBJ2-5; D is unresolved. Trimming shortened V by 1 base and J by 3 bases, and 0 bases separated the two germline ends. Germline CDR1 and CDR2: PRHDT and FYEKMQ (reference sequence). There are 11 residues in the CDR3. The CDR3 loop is CASSLEETQYF. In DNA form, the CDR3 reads TGTGCCAGCAGCTTAGAAGAGACCCAGTACTTC.

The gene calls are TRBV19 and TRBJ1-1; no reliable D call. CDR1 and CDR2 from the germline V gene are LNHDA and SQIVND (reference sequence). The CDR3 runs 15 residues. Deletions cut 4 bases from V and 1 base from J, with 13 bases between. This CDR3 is CASSTPRTKNTEAFF. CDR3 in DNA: TGTGCCAGTAGTACTCCCCGGACGAAGAACACTGAAGCTTTCTTT.

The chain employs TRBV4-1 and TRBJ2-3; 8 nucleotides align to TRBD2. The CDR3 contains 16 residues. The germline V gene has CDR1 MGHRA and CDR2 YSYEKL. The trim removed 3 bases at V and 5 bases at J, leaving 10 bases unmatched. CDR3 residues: CASSQVAGRVGDTQYF. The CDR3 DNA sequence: TGCGCCAGCAGCCAGGTAGCGGGGAGGGTCGGAGATACGCAGTATTTT.

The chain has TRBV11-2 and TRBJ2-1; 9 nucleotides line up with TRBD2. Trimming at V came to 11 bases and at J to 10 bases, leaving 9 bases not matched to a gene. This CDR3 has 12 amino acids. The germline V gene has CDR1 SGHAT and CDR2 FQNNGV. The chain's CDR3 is CASHQAGGEQFF. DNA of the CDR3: TGTGCCTCGCACCAGGCGGGAGGGGAGCAGTTCTTC.

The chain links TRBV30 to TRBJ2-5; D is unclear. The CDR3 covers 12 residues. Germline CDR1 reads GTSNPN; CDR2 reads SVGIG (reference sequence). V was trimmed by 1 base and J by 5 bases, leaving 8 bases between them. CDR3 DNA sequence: TGTGCCTGGAGTGATCTAAGGGAGACCCAGTACTTC. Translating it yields CAWSDLRETQYF.